The 15 T cell receptor beta chains presented below share a single source sample, sequenced in a study of shared clonotypes between healthy human individuals. Profiling relied on immunoSEQ multiplex PCR, and the TCRdb table lists in-frame clones only, not all of them. The sample lists millions of clones; 95% were seen once. Sequencing used naive CD4+ T cells sorted from blood. Indicated subset: CD45RA+ positively selected. The receptors originated from a young man in good health.

The chain employs TRBV5-1 and TRBJ2-2; D may be TRBD1 (6 bases). Germline V gene data show CDR1 as SGHRS and CDR2 as YFSETQ. This CDR3 has 14 amino acids. With 7 bases removed from V and 0 bases from J, the gap between germline ends came to 10 bases. The CDR3 spells CASGDTANTGELFF. Here the CDR3 DNA reads TGCGCCAGCGGGGACACAGCGAACACCGGGGAGCTGTTTTTT.

The V gene is TRBV7-9, the J gene TRBJ1-3, with D possibly TRBD1 on 6 matching bases. CDR1 is SEHNR, CDR2 FQNEAQ, per germline (reference sequence). The V end lost 6 bases, the J end lost 1 base, and 22 bases lay between the germline ends. The CDR3 totals 18 residues. Written as DNA, the CDR3 is TGTGCCAGCAGAGAAGTACAGGGAGGCAAGATGTCTGGAAACACCATATATTTT. Translating gives CASREVQGGKMSGNTIYF.

The V call is TRBV4-1, the J call TRBJ1-4; TRBD1 matches at 11 bases. Germline V gene lookup returns CDR1 MGHRA and CDR2 YSYEKL. After removal of 3 bases from V and 8 bases from J, the junction contained 8 bases not matched to a gene. This CDR3 region has 16 residues. The CDR3 region is CASSHPDRGLDEKLFF. DNA of the CDR3: TGCGCCAGCAGCCACCCGGACAGGGGGCTTGACGAAAAACTGTTTTTT.

V gene TRBV4-1 combines with J gene TRBJ1-4; 7 bases align to TRBD1. CDR1 MGHRA and CDR2 YSYEKL come from the germline V gene. The V segment lost 4 bases and the J segment 6 bases; nucleotides outside the gene matches: 17. The CDR3 is 18 amino acids. The CDR3 protein is CASSPRGTVNTLDEKLFF. For the CDR3, the DNA is TGCGCCAGCAGCCCAAGGGGGACAGTAAACACCCTAGATGAAAAACTGTTTTTT.

The chain combines TRBV5-1 with TRBJ2-1, with TRBD2 identical over 11 bases. Germline-derived CDR1 and CDR2 are SGHRS and YFSETQ. The CDR3 covers 16 residues. Germline trimming cut 4 bases from V and 2 bases from J; bases unmatched to any gene: 5. CDR3 DNA: TGCGCCAGCAGCACGGGGGGACTAGCGGCCTACAATGAGCAGTTCTTC. The encoded protein is CASSTGGLAAYNEQFF.

In regard to this clone: This sample includes further DNA sequences coding for the same CDR3. The chain has TRBV29-1 and TRBJ1-6; D remains ambiguous. V gave up 5 bases and J gave up 0 bases, with 8 bases separating them. The germline V gene has CDR1 SQVTM and CDR2 ANQGSEA. The CDR3 sequence is 14 residues long. CDR3: CSVRESSYNSPLHF. The CDR3 nucleotides read TGCAGCGTTAGGGAGAGCTCCTATAATTCACCCCTCCACTTT.

With respect to this clone: A read error may produce the germline difference seen at one junction end. The CDR3 DNA is TGTGCTAGCAGCTTAGCAGACAGGGGAAACACCATATATTTT. It translates to CASSLADRGNTIYF. V usage is TRBV7-7 and J usage is TRBJ1-3; a weak D match, TRBD1 (6 bases). The CDR3 has 14 residues. Germline loops: CDR1 SSHAT, CDR2 FNYEAQ (reference sequence).

This CDR3 is CASSQTSRNSPLHF. CDR3 DNA: TGTGCCAGCAGTCAGACGTCGCGTAATTCACCCCTCCACTTT. The chain links TRBV6-6 to TRBJ1-6; no clear D. Trimming pared 5 bases from V and 6 bases from J, leaving 11 bases between. The CDR3 covers 14 residues. Looked up from germline, CDR1 is MNHNY and CDR2 is SVGAGI (reference sequence).

V usage is TRBV7-2 and J usage is TRBJ2-7, with TRBD2 matching 10 bases. V shed 4 bases, J shed 4 bases, and the junction held 4 bases outside the gene matches. Germline CDR1 is SGHTA and CDR2 is FQGNSA. The CDR3 is 14 amino acids. This CDR3 is CASSSTSGIYEQYF. In nucleotides, the CDR3 is TGTGCCAGCAGCTCTACTAGCGGGATTTACGAGCAGTACTTC.

Points on this clone: Distinct nucleotide sequences in the sample also encode this CDR3. Here the CDR3 DNA reads TGCGCCAGCAGCCAGACCGGGACAGGGAATGAAAAACTGTTTTTT. It encodes CASSQTGTGNEKLFF. V and J are TRBV4-1 and TRBJ1-4; 9 nucleotides align to TRBD1. This CDR3 region has 15 residues. With 3 bases clipped from V and 5 bases from J, the junction kept 4 bases outside the gene matches. Germline V lookup: CDR1 MGHRA, CDR2 YSYEKL.

In regard to this clone: This same CDR3 is encoded by further DNA sequences in the sample. This sequence joins TRBV5-1 and TRBJ1-5; weak D call: TRBD1 (5 bases). The germline V gene encodes CDR1 SGHRS and CDR2 YFSETQ. Trimming took 0 bases from V and 4 from J, leaving 11 bases between them. The CDR3 spans 15 residues. CDR3 region: CASSLEGRGNQPQHF. DNA of the CDR3: TGCGCCAGCAGCTTGGAGGGCCGGGGGAATCAGCCCCAGCATTTT.

V is TRBV2 and J is TRBJ2-7; a weak D match, TRBD2 (6 bases). Trimming shortened V by 7 bases and J by 2 bases, and 12 bases separated the two germline ends. Germline V gene sequence: CDR1 SNHLY, CDR2 FYNNEI. The CDR3 has 13 amino acids. The CDR3 region is CASTSGSPYEQYF. CDR3 coding DNA: TGTGCCAGCACATCCGGGAGCCCCTACGAGCAGTACTTC.

V and J are TRBV9 and TRBJ2-2; 12 nucleotides align to TRBD2. Per the germline V gene, CDR1 is SGDLS and CDR2 is YYNGEE. Trimming cost V 3 bases and J 4 bases; bases outside gene matches: 4. This CDR3 is built from 16 residues. The CDR3 DNA follows: TGTGCCAGCAGCGCGCTAGCGGGAGGGGCCACCGGGGAGCTGTTTTTT. Translating gives CASSALAGGATGELFF.

The chain has TRBV9 and TRBJ1-1; D is undetermined. Looked up from germline, CDR1 is SGDLS and CDR2 is YYNGEE. The CDR3 sequence is 16 residues long. V gave up 0 bases and J gave up 1 base, with 13 bases separating them. The CDR3 here is CASSVGAFTPNTEAFF. As DNA, the CDR3 is TGTGCCAGCAGCGTAGGAGCATTTACACCGAACACTGAAGCTTTCTTT.

In the case of this clone: Distinct nucleotide sequences in the sample also encode this CDR3. In DNA, the CDR3 is TGTGCCAGCAGAAGGACAGGGGTTAACACCGGGGAGCTGTTTTTT. This sequence encodes CASRRTGVNTGELFF. The chain carries TRBV6-1 and TRBJ2-2, with 9 bases that match TRBD1. From germline, CDR1 is MNHNS and CDR2 SASEGT. The CDR3 loop spans 15 amino acids. V was pared by 6 bases and J by 2 bases, with 4 bases of the junction left unmatched.